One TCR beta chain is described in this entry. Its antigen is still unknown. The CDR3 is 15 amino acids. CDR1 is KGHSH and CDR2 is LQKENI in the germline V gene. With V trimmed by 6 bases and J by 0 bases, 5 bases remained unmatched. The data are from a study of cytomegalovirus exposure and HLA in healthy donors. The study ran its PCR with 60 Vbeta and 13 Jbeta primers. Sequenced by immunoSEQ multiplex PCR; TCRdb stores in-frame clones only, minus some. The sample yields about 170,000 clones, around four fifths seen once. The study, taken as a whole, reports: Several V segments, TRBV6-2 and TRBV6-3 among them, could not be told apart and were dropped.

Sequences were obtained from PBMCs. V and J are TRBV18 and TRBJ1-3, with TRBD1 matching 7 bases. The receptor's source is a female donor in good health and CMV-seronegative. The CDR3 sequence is CASSQGEPSGNTIYF. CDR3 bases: TGTGCCAGCTCTCAGGGGGAACCCTCTGGAAACACCATATATTTT. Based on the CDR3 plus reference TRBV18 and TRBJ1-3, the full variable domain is NAGVMQNPRHLVRRRGQEARLRCSPMKGHSHVYWYRQLPEEGLKFMVYLQKENIIDESGMPKERFSAEFPKEGPSILRIQQVVRGDSAAYFCASSQGEPSGNTIYFGEGSWLTVV.